The clone carrying this T cell receptor (beta chain) was detected only a few times. What it recognizes is unknown. Trimming shortened V by 6 bases and J by 0 bases, and 13 bases separated the two germline ends. CDR1 and CDR2 (germline): LNHDA, SQIVND (reference sequence). The CDR3 sequence is 15 residues long. TCRdb processed the 5' RACE reads anew with MiXCR; each CDR3 protein has one entry. The sample yields 85,000 to 100,000 distinct CDR3 sequences, roughly 17% seen once. The data originate from a study of early T cells in non-severe SARS-CoV-2 infection. Points from the study as a whole: VDJdb-based matching was biased toward anti-spike CD8 responses and missed private and CD4 specificities.

The TCR originated in an adult who was a healthcare worker with PCR-confirmed SARS-CoV-2 infection or an uninfected control (not recorded which). This chain uses TRBV19 with TRBJ2-3; D is unresolved. The sample comprised whole blood. The DNA for the CDR3 is TGTGCCAGTAGCCCGACTCTTCTTAGCACAGATACGCAGTATTTT. Protein: CASSPTLLSTDTQYF.